This T cell receptor beta chain stems from a study of CXCR3-negative and CXCR3-positive naive CD8 T cells. Overall study: Some 140 million TRB reads were obtained in total, which works out to about 1.5 +/- 0.3 million per library.

Broader study findings: Naive subsets were similarly diverse, while memory CD8+ repertoires were much less diverse. The study found that naive CXCR3-negative and CXCR3-positive cells shared TRBV-TRBJ usage, while memory cells differed.

Germline V gives CDR1 SGHKS, CDR2 YYEKEE (reference sequence). The CDR3 loop spans 15 amino acids. TRB cDNA was prepared as libraries by UMI-labeled 5' RACE. TCRdb processed the 5' RACE reads again and assigns one entry to each CDR3 protein, with no DNA. This table lists about 46,000 distinct CDR3 sequences. Details on this clonotype: The antigen remains unidentified.

This clonotype originated in a human donor in good health. Some clones in this sample may be carry-over from other donors' samples. What was sequenced was naive CXCR3- CD8+ T cells from blood. The subset here: CD45RO-CCR7+CD27+CD95- naive CD8+ T cells lacking CXCR3 (TNR3-). The chain recombines TRBV5-5 with TRBJ2-7. CDR3 region: CASSVGHQPVYEQYF.